A selection of T cell receptor beta chains follows, all from one sample in a study of T-cell reconstitution after alpha-beta-depleted transplantation in children. TCRdb ran MiXCR on the PCR reads and lists one entry per CDR3 protein. There are 95,000 to 150,000 distinct CDR3 sequences in the sample; around 23% occur only once, and about 10% lies in the top ten. Source: PBMCs, mostly from graft donor cells, taken 180 days after TCRalphabeta/CD19-depleted stem cell transplant. These receptors were taken from a male patient between 2 and 10 years old who had a stem cell transplant for chronic granulomatous disease, so the T cells may come from the graft donor. The CDR3 runs from the conserved cysteine through the conserved F or W. The order of the fields is J gene, D gene, V gene, clone size, CDR3 protein, CDR3 DNA. The D gene is left open where the match is weak. Clone size is stated in some rows and not others, as once, few, many or a class when expanded.

j_call: TRBJ2-3
d_call: TRBD2
v_call: TRBV12-3/TRBV12-4
clone_size: -
cdr3_aa: CASSGVAGGATDTQYF
cdr3_nt: TGTGCCAGCAGTGGGGTTGCGGGAGGAGCCACAGATACGCAGTATTTT

j_call: TRBJ2-3
d_call: -
v_call: TRBV7-2
clone_size: few
cdr3_aa: CASSINTDTQYF
cdr3_nt: TGTGCCAGCAGCATCAACACAGATACGCAGTATTTT

j_call: TRBJ1-1
d_call: TRBD1
v_call: TRBV7-2
clone_size: -
cdr3_aa: CASSLRQGLTEAFF
cdr3_nt: TGTGCCAGCAGCTTAAGACAGGGCTTAACTGAAGCTTTCTTT

j_call: TRBJ1-1
d_call: -
v_call: TRBV19
clone_size: -
cdr3_aa: CASSPGERPGAFF
cdr3_nt: TGTGCCAGTAGTCCGGGGGAACGTCCTGGAGCTTTCTTT

j_call: TRBJ1-4
d_call: TRBD1
v_call: TRBV12-3/TRBV12-4
clone_size: -
cdr3_aa: CASSPHRGGSEKLFF
cdr3_nt: TGTGCCAGCAGTCCTCACAGGGGTGGAAGTGAAAAACTGTTTTTT

j_call: TRBJ1-1
d_call: -
v_call: TRBV12-3/TRBV12-4
clone_size: -
cdr3_aa: CASISVGAEAFF
cdr3_nt: TGTGCCAGCATTTCCGTTGGGGCTGAAGCTTTCTTT

j_call: TRBJ2-7
d_call: TRBD1
v_call: TRBV12-3/TRBV12-4
clone_size: -
cdr3_aa: CASRLRDRGSYEQYF
cdr3_nt: TGTGCCAGCAGGCTCCGGGACAGAGGTTCCTACGAGCAGTACTTC

j_call: TRBJ2-1
d_call: -
v_call: TRBV28
clone_size: -
cdr3_aa: CASSLTGPGYNEQFF
cdr3_nt: TGTGCCAGCAGCCTAACGGGACCAGGTTACAATGAGCAGTTCTTC

j_call: TRBJ2-3
d_call: TRBD1
v_call: TRBV19
clone_size: few
cdr3_aa: CASNRDSFTDTQYF
cdr3_nt: TGTGCCAGTAACAGGGACAGCTTCACAGATACGCAGTATTTT

j_call: TRBJ2-3
d_call: -
v_call: TRBV6-1
clone_size: -
cdr3_aa: CASSPQVFSTDTQYF
cdr3_nt: TGTGCCAGCAGTCCACAGGTTTTCAGCACAGATACGCAGTATTTT

j_call: TRBJ2-7
d_call: -
v_call: TRBV12-3/TRBV12-4
clone_size: -
cdr3_aa: CASSLFGYEQYF
cdr3_nt: TGTGCCAGCAGTTTATTTGGGTACGAGCAGTACTTC

j_call: TRBJ1-1
d_call: -
v_call: TRBV12-3/TRBV12-4
clone_size: many
cdr3_aa: CASSLGLLGAFF
cdr3_nt: TGTGCCAGCAGTTTGGGGCTCTTGGGGGCTTTCTTT

j_call: TRBJ2-1
d_call: TRBD2
v_call: TRBV5-1
clone_size: -
cdr3_aa: CASSLGQLAGANEQFF
cdr3_nt: TGCGCCAGCAGCTTGGGACAACTAGCGGGAGCCAATGAGCAGTTCTTC

j_call: TRBJ2-1
d_call: TRBD2
v_call: TRBV7-2
clone_size: few
cdr3_aa: CASSERASGLEQFF
cdr3_nt: TGTGCCAGCAGCGAGAGGGCTAGCGGCTTGGAGCAGTTCTTC

j_call: TRBJ1-5
d_call: -
v_call: TRBV20-1
clone_size: few
cdr3_aa: CSAVPGASNQPQHF
cdr3_nt: TGCAGTGCAGTACCGGGAGCTAGCAATCAGCCCCAGCATTTT

j_call: TRBJ2-5
d_call: -
v_call: TRBV5-6
clone_size: -
cdr3_aa: CASSLRRVDLILQETQYF
cdr3_nt: TGTGCCAGCAGCTTGAGAAGGGTCGACTTGATCCTACAAGAGACCCAGTACTTC

j_call: TRBJ1-2
d_call: -
v_call: TRBV20-1
clone_size: many
cdr3_aa: CSAATESNYGYTF
cdr3_nt: TGCAGTGCCGCGACGGAATCTAACTATGGCTACACCTTC

j_call: TRBJ1-5
d_call: -
v_call: TRBV7-9
clone_size: -
cdr3_aa: CASSGPEGNQPQHF
cdr3_nt: TGTGCCAGCAGCGGACCGGAGGGCAATCAGCCCCAGCATTTT

j_call: TRBJ2-5
d_call: -
v_call: TRBV7-8
clone_size: -
cdr3_aa: CASSLVTLETQYF
cdr3_nt: TGTGCCAGCAGCTTAGTAACGTTGGAGACCCAGTACTTC

j_call: TRBJ2-3
d_call: TRBD2
v_call: TRBV20-1
clone_size: few
cdr3_aa: CSAPLSPSGGTDTQYF
cdr3_nt: TGCAGTGCGCCCCTCTCGCCTAGCGGGGGAACAGATACGCAGTATTTT

j_call: TRBJ2-3
d_call: -
v_call: TRBV7-9
clone_size: -
cdr3_aa: CASCLGGESTDTQYF
cdr3_nt: TGTGCCAGCTGCCTAGGGGGAGAGAGCACAGATACGCAGTATTTT

j_call: TRBJ2-1
d_call: TRBD1
v_call: TRBV28
clone_size: few
cdr3_aa: CASSLIGTGGFNEQFF
cdr3_nt: TGTGCCAGCAGTTTGATCGGGACAGGGGGCTTCAATGAGCAGTTCTTC

j_call: TRBJ2-2
d_call: TRBD1
v_call: TRBV27
clone_size: many
cdr3_aa: CATSWGQGGSRELFF
cdr3_nt: TGTGCCACCAGCTGGGGACAGGGAGGGTCCCGGGAGCTGTTTTTT

j_call: TRBJ2-7
d_call: -
v_call: TRBV20-1
clone_size: few
cdr3_aa: CSAREADRYEQYF
cdr3_nt: TGCAGTGCTAGAGAAGCTGACAGATACGAGCAGTACTTC

j_call: TRBJ1-1
d_call: -
v_call: TRBV12-3/TRBV12-4
clone_size: -
cdr3_aa: CATRQGHWNTEAFF
cdr3_nt: TGTGCCACTCGTCAGGGACACTGGAACACTGAAGCTTTCTTT

j_call: TRBJ1-2
d_call: TRBD1
v_call: TRBV20-1
clone_size: many
cdr3_aa: CSAAESGGNYGYTF
cdr3_nt: TGCAGTGCAGCCGAGTCAGGGGGCAACTATGGCTACACCTTC

j_call: TRBJ2-2
d_call: TRBD2
v_call: TRBV5-1
clone_size: -
cdr3_aa: CASSSQTSGNTGELFF
cdr3_nt: TGCGCCAGCAGCTCCCAGACTAGCGGTAACACCGGGGAGCTGTTTTTT

j_call: TRBJ2-2
d_call: TRBD1
v_call: TRBV20-1
clone_size: many
cdr3_aa: CSARQGTTGELFF
cdr3_nt: TGCAGTGCCAGACAGGGAACCACCGGGGAGCTGTTTTTT

j_call: TRBJ1-1
d_call: -
v_call: TRBV20-1
clone_size: many
cdr3_aa: CSAYMEVQNTEAFF
cdr3_nt: TGCAGTGCCTATATGGAGGTGCAGAACACTGAAGCTTTCTTT

j_call: TRBJ2-3
d_call: -
v_call: TRBV29-1
clone_size: many
cdr3_aa: CSVESVQYF
cdr3_nt: TGCAGCGTTGAATCTGTGCAGTATTTT

j_call: TRBJ2-1
d_call: TRBD2
v_call: TRBV25-1
clone_size: -
cdr3_aa: CASRTSGGYNEQFF
cdr3_nt: TGTGCCAGCAGGACTAGCGGGGGCTACAATGAGCAGTTCTTC

j_call: TRBJ1-6
d_call: -
v_call: TRBV20-1
clone_size: many
cdr3_aa: CSGAGLRNSPLHF
cdr3_nt: TGCAGTGGGGCGGGACTGAGGAATTCACCCCTCCACTTT

j_call: TRBJ1-4
d_call: -
v_call: TRBV27
clone_size: -
cdr3_aa: CASSLSGGTNEKLFF
cdr3_nt: TGTGCCAGCAGTTTATCTGGTGGGACTAATGAAAAACTGTTTTTT

j_call: TRBJ2-1
d_call: TRBD1
v_call: TRBV7-6
clone_size: -
cdr3_aa: CASSLAPQGATEQFF
cdr3_nt: TGTGCCAGCAGCTTAGCCCCACAGGGGGCGACTGAGCAGTTCTTC

j_call: TRBJ2-6
d_call: -
v_call: TRBV7-8
clone_size: many
cdr3_aa: CASSLEASSGANVLTF
cdr3_nt: TGTGCCAGCAGCTTAGAAGCATCCTCCGGGGCCAACGTCCTGACTTTC

j_call: TRBJ2-7
d_call: TRBD2
v_call: TRBV27
clone_size: -
cdr3_aa: CASTLPTSGDHYEQYF
cdr3_nt: TGTGCCAGCACCCTTCCGACTAGCGGGGACCACTACGAGCAGTACTTC

j_call: TRBJ2-1
d_call: TRBD2
v_call: TRBV20-1
clone_size: many
cdr3_aa: CSARDIAGGTNEQFF
cdr3_nt: TGCAGTGCTAGAGACATAGCGGGAGGGACCAATGAGCAGTTCTTC

j_call: TRBJ2-4
d_call: -
v_call: TRBV12-3/TRBV12-4
clone_size: few
cdr3_aa: CASSTSSLAKNIQYF
cdr3_nt: -

j_call: TRBJ2-3
d_call: TRBD2
v_call: TRBV12-3/TRBV12-4
clone_size: -
cdr3_aa: CASNVAGADTQYF
cdr3_nt: TGTGCCAGCAACGTTGCGGGGGCAGATACGCAGTATTTT

j_call: TRBJ2-1
d_call: -
v_call: TRBV25-1
clone_size: many
cdr3_aa: CASSESGVAANNEQFF
cdr3_nt: TGTGCCAGCAGTGAATCGGGGGTAGCGGCCAACAATGAGCAGTTCTTC

j_call: TRBJ1-5
d_call: -
v_call: TRBV12-3/TRBV12-4
clone_size: -
cdr3_aa: CASSGQGTLNNQPQHF
cdr3_nt: TGTGCCAGCTCAGGACAAGGGACTCTGAACAATCAGCCCCAGCATTTT

j_call: TRBJ2-1
d_call: TRBD2
v_call: TRBV20-1
clone_size: many
cdr3_aa: CSARDLSGSFYNEQFF
cdr3_nt: TGCAGTGCTAGAGATTTGAGCGGGAGCTTCTACAATGAGCAGTTCTTC

j_call: TRBJ1-6
d_call: -
v_call: TRBV20-1
clone_size: once
cdr3_aa: CSARKSSSNSPLHF
cdr3_nt: TGCAGTGCTAGAAAGTCATCGAGTAATTCACCCCTCCACTTT

j_call: TRBJ2-3
d_call: TRBD2
v_call: TRBV7-2
clone_size: -
cdr3_aa: CASSLGGGPTSDTQYF
cdr3_nt: TGTGCCAGCAGCTTAGGCGGGGGGCCTACCTCAGATACGCAGTATTTT

j_call: TRBJ2-1
d_call: -
v_call: TRBV5-1
clone_size: once
cdr3_aa: CASTGTAEQFF
cdr3_nt: TGCGCCAGCACAGGGACGGCTGAGCAGTTCTTC

j_call: TRBJ2-3
d_call: -
v_call: TRBV18
clone_size: few
cdr3_aa: CASSPPAGDTQYF
cdr3_nt: TGTGCCAGCTCACCACCTGCTGGGGATACGCAGTATTTT

j_call: TRBJ1-2
d_call: TRBD1
v_call: TRBV6-1
clone_size: -
cdr3_aa: CASRPSIGTGVHGYTF
cdr3_nt: TGTGCCAGCAGACCAAGTATCGGGACAGGAGTCCATGGCTACACCTTC

j_call: TRBJ2-5
d_call: -
v_call: TRBV20-1
clone_size: many
cdr3_aa: CSARQPDGMTQETQYF
cdr3_nt: TGCAGTGCTAGACAGCCCGACGGAATGACCCAAGAGACCCAGTACTTC

j_call: TRBJ2-4
d_call: -
v_call: TRBV28
clone_size: -
cdr3_aa: CASKLRDTIGNIQYF
cdr3_nt: TGTGCCAGCAAACTGCGGGACACCATCGGGAACATTCAGTACTTC

j_call: TRBJ1-1
d_call: -
v_call: TRBV9
clone_size: many
cdr3_aa: CASSVGGQGRTEAFF
cdr3_nt: TGTGCCAGCAGCGTAGGGGGTCAGGGGAGGACTGAAGCTTTCTTT

j_call: TRBJ1-5
d_call: -
v_call: TRBV20-1
clone_size: few
cdr3_aa: CSARETQGPQPQHF
cdr3_nt: TGCAGTGCTAGAGAAACCCAGGGGCCTCAGCCCCAGCATTTT

j_call: TRBJ2-7
d_call: -
v_call: TRBV6-2/TRBV6-3
clone_size: few
cdr3_aa: CASSYSLGVRYEQYF
cdr3_nt: TGTGCCAGCAGTTACTCGTTAGGGGTACGGTACGAGCAGTACTTC

j_call: TRBJ2-3
d_call: -
v_call: TRBV4-3
clone_size: -
cdr3_aa: CASSQRTGDTQYF
cdr3_nt: TGCGCCAGCAGCCAAAGAACTGGAGATACGCAGTATTTT

j_call: TRBJ2-7
d_call: TRBD2
v_call: TRBV12-3/TRBV12-4
clone_size: -
cdr3_aa: CASSFGGAHYEQYF
cdr3_nt: TGTGCCAGCAGTTTCGGGGGGGCCCACTACGAGCAGTACTTC

j_call: TRBJ2-1
d_call: TRBD2
v_call: TRBV4-2
clone_size: many
cdr3_aa: CASSQAGLAGDSYNEQFF
cdr3_nt: TGTGCCAGCAGCCAAGCGGGACTAGCGGGAGACTCCTACAATGAGCAGTTCTTC

j_call: TRBJ2-1
d_call: -
v_call: TRBV5-1
clone_size: -
cdr3_aa: CASSWGDSGAYNEQFF
cdr3_nt: TGCGCCAGCAGCTGGGGGGATAGCGGAGCCTACAATGAGCAGTTCTTC

j_call: TRBJ2-7
d_call: TRBD2
v_call: TRBV20-1
clone_size: medium-sized
cdr3_aa: CSARRLAGGSGSYEQYF
cdr3_nt: TGCAGTGCCAGAAGGCTAGCGGGAGGGTCCGGAAGCTACGAGCAGTACTTC

j_call: TRBJ2-1
d_call: TRBD1
v_call: TRBV12-3/TRBV12-4
clone_size: -
cdr3_aa: CASSWTGTPLSSYNEQFF
cdr3_nt: TGTGCCAGCAGTTGGACAGGTACACCGTTGAGCTCCTACAATGAGCAGTTCTTC

j_call: TRBJ2-5
d_call: -
v_call: TRBV7-2
clone_size: -
cdr3_aa: CASSLWPETQYF
cdr3_nt: TGTGCCAGCAGCTTATGGCCAGAGACCCAGTACTTC

j_call: TRBJ2-1
d_call: TRBD1
v_call: TRBV7-9
clone_size: many
cdr3_aa: CASSSLDRVYTNEQFF
cdr3_nt: TGTGCCAGCAGCTCTTTAGACAGGGTTTATACCAATGAGCAGTTCTTC